This entry describes one TCR beta chain. Its antigen target is currently unknown. Base qualities are missing; no much larger clone stands one base away. Donors were about 36 systemically healthy Caucasian individuals from Russia aged roughly 6 to 95 years. Approximately 9.3 milliliters of peripheral blood were collected from each donor into EDTA-treated Vacutainer tubes. Ficoll-Paque density-gradient centrifugation was used to isolate PBMCs, with at least 6 million per sample. Trizol reagent was used to extract total RNA from the PBMCs, yielding at least 6 micrograms per sample. For every donor, an aliquot of PBMCs went through flow cytometry to measure the percentages of naive CD45RAhigh/CD27high T cells. The source of the sample is a study of blood T cells in healthy people across ages (dated by TCRdb to between 2015 and 2016). Turning to the overall study: In model experiments, roughly one uniquely barcoded TCR beta cDNA molecule per two T cells was captured by template switching. Using deep sequencing normalized with unique cDNA molecular identifiers, the study measured how TCR beta repertoire diversity changes with age. Four age groups were formed from the donors: young (average around 15 years), middle-aged (around 40), aged (approximately 60) and long-lived (more than 75). To avoid experimental bias, donors of different ages were randomly spread across the sequencing lanes. Using the same blood draw, the study looked at two additional independent replicas of 1 million unique cDNA reads for two donors, one aged 18 to 29 and the other aged 80 or older. Points the paper makes about the study in general: A strong correlation was found between observed TCR beta diversity and the percentage of naive T cells measured by flow cytometry. Bulk unsorted PBMC profiling prevented conclusive comparison of naive and antigen-experienced compartments. Because donor CMV infection status was unknown, age-related changes in expanded clonotypes were potentially confounded. Estimates of total diversity based on one million sequenced T cells were regarded as lower bounds and as underestimates. Compared with the aged group, the long-lived group had more naive CD4+ T cells, fewer expanded clones and increased TCR diversity, suggesting age selection. Observed TCR beta diversity per million T cells fell roughly linearly with age, and a significant reduction was already apparent by age roughly 40.

The library was prepared using 5' RACE. The sequencing machine was an Illumina HiSeq 2500. A second PCR of roughly 7 to 11 cycles was performed with a sample-barcoded 5' primer and a J-beta primer mix. Each TCR beta cDNA molecule received a unique molecular identifier from a template-switch 5' adaptor carrying 12 random nucleotides. Each sample yielded at least 2.5 million CDR3-containing paired-end reads. First-strand cDNA was synthesized from all RNA with the Mint cDNA synthesis kit, primed by a TRBC-specific oligonucleotide. Following uracil-DNA glycosylase treatment, a first 18-cycle PCR with universal primers M1SS and BC2_uni_R was performed on all cDNA. The paper's processing steps were these. For normalization, 1 million high-quality reads were randomly selected from each sample, with every read carrying a distinct molecular identifier. Instead of being binned into consensus sequences, reads that shared molecular identifiers were thrown out. CDR3 identification, clonotype clustering and error correction used MiTCR with a Q25 quality threshold and the strictest error-elimination algorithm. A nonparametric unseen species model with Euler transformation was used to estimate lower-bound total TCR beta diversity. TCRdb took the public reads, trimmed them with fastp at Q25, ran MiXCR for clone calling and kept in-frame beta chains. Entries that share a CDR3 protein sequence are merged under the most common genes and DNA. TCRdb, not the original authors, processed these V and J calls. In this sample the table shows about 750,000 distinct CDR3 sequences, roughly 53% of which occur a single time. The biggest ten clones account for approximately 40% of the sample.

The CDR3 numbers 14 residues from cysteine through phenylalanine. Just CDR3 DNA is preserved here, 42 bases in frame from base 1. V is shortened by 1 base, J by 10 bases, and the region joining them spans 11 bases. The TCR originated in a man older than 75 in good health. Source material: blood. The chain is encoded by TRBV12-3 or TRBV12-4 joined to TRBJ1-6; the D gene is not confidently resolved. The sequenced DNA is TGTGCCAGCAGTTTAGAAACATCGAGGTCACCCCTCCACTTT. This codes for CASSLETSRSPLHF.